This TCR beta chain was identified during a study of blood T cell repertoires in COVID-19. The table came from immunoSEQ multiplex PCR; TCRdb's copy has only in-frame clones and leaves some out. The sample consists of about 270,000 clones, about 87% of them appearing once. The CDR3 is 13 amino acids. Losses at the gene ends were 3 bases for V and 5 bases for J; bases not matched to a gene: 2. Germline CDR1 is KGHSH and CDR2 is LQKENI. The receptor was isolated from a woman between 45 and 65 years old who had recovered from COVID-19. The sample was PBMCs or T cells enriched from blood (not recorded which). The rearrangement joins TRBV18 to TRBJ2-5, with TRBD2 matching 8 bases. The CDR3 nucleotides read TGTGCCAGCTCACCTCAGCGGGGGGAGACCCAGTACTTC. Encoded protein: CASSPQRGETQYF.